Listed below are T cell receptor beta chains from one sample, sequenced in a study of cytomegalovirus exposure and HLA in healthy donors. The table came from immunoSEQ multiplex PCR; TCRdb's copy has only in-frame clones and leaves some out. The sample has fewer than 130,000 clones, approximately 70% seen once. Sequencing input: PBMCs. The receptors come from a man aged 40-49 years in good health and CMV-seropositive. Each CDR3 is given with its conserved first and last residue. Each record gives: V gene, D gene, J gene, CDR3 protein. The D gene is left open where the match is weak.

>TRBV6-5|NA|TRBJ1-5
CASRGPRGQPQHF
>TRBV13|NA|TRBJ2-6
CASSPLGQSSGANVLTF
>TRBV21-1|NA|TRBJ2-3
CASSPWGVPSTDTQYF
>TRBV5-1|TRBD2|TRBJ2-3
CASSAGLAISTDTQYF
>TRBV10-3|TRBD2|TRBJ2-2
CAIPSGRTSGSANTGELFF
>TRBV6-1|TRBD2|TRBJ2-3
CASSESTSDWGDTQYF
>TRBV27|TRBD1|TRBJ1-5
CASKGQGQPQHF
>TRBV7-6|TRBD2|TRBJ2-1
CASSAGLAGGKIREQFF
>TRBV14|NA|TRBJ1-2
CASSRQGNYGYTF
>TRBV2|NA|TRBJ1-2
CASSERRSGNYGYTF
>TRBV20-1|TRBD1|TRBJ1-2
CRAGTDYGYTF
>TRBV10-1|TRBD1|TRBJ2-7
CASNLTGDLTYEQYF
>TRBV5-1|TRBD2|TRBJ2-3
CASSSGLEETDTQYF
>TRBV5-1|NA|TRBJ1-1
CASSFSGDTEAFF
>TRBV5-1|NA|TRBJ2-2
CASSFGGSNTGELFF
>TRBV7-9|TRBD1|TRBJ2-5
CASSLQTGIRETQYF
>TRBV29-1|NA|TRBJ2-6
CGVVQGLAGANVLTF
>TRBV9|NA|TRBJ2-5
CASSVSPYQETQYF
>TRBV5-1|NA|TRBJ2-2
CASAAVTNTGELFF
>TRBV27|TRBD2|TRBJ2-1
CATSERESSYNEQFF
>TRBV29-1|NA|TRBJ2-1
CSVRRAGYNEQFF
>TRBV6-5|NA|TRBJ2-5
CASSFSRETQYF
>TRBV5-1|NA|TRBJ2-1
CASSFAGGPYNEQFF
>TRBV10-1|TRBD1|TRBJ1-1
CASKRGRNTEAFF
>TRBV5-1|NA|TRBJ2-1
CASSLGGYYNEQFF
>TRBV5-1|TRBD2|TRBJ2-7
CASRLAGGNEQYF
>TRBV5-6|NA|TRBJ1-3
CASSLAPITSSGNTIYF
>TRBV6-5|TRBD2|TRBJ2-1
CASSYSAGDGNEQFF
>TRBV9|NA|TRBJ1-1
CASSVEGTNTEAFF
>TRBV7-3|NA|TRBJ1-1
CASSSGTGEAFF
>TRBV27|NA|TRBJ1-1
CASSQQGMNTEAFF
>TRBV28|TRBD2|TRBJ2-7
CASSYYSGGSYEQYF
>TRBV7-9|NA|TRBJ1-2
CASSLVRDTQFYGYTF
>TRBV28|NA|TRBJ1-2
CASSLYTGIGNGYTF
>TRBV18|NA|TRBJ1-1
CASSPSQGGNTEAFF
>TRBV29-1|TRBD2|TRBJ2-5
CSVEGTSGGYQETQYF